The TCR beta chain described here comes from a study of STAT5B mutations in CD4+ large granular lymphocyte leukemia. The wider study: The CDR3 'QG' motif was associated with a particular HLA allele among healthy donors.

The CDR3 consists of 15 residues. Germline loops: CDR1 SGHRS, CDR2 YFSETQ. The V gene end was trimmed by 4 bases and the J gene end by 5 bases; junction bases not matched to a gene: 8. Study results and limitations: CD4-sorted patient repertoires seemed more clonal than healthy CD4+ repertoires.

TCRdb's copy holds only in-frame clones and misses some; the assay was immunoSEQ multiplex PCR. Of more than 45,000 clones listed, about 70% are singletons. As to this clone: Its target is not known.

Source material: CD4+ T cells from blood buffy coats. The chain carries TRBV5-1 and TRBJ2-5; 10 bases are a match to TRBD2. The sequence was collected from a human donor in good health. In DNA, the CDR3 is TGCGCCAGCAGCCCTAGCGGGGGAGGGACGGAGACCCAGTACTTC. This translates into CASSPSGGGTETQYF.